These 22 T cell receptor beta chains were sequenced from one sample in a study of T cell repertoires in cytomegalovirus infection. TCRdb reanalysed the reads using MiXCR and keeps one entry per CDR3 protein. In the table there are about 530,000 distinct CDR3 sequences, 26% of which are singletons. The sample was PBMCs. All receptors come from a human donor in good health (CMV status not recorded). Some clones in this sample may be carry-over from other donors' samples.

This clonotype turned up a few times. The chain joins TRBV6-2 or TRBV6-3 to TRBJ2-1, with 12 bases aligning to TRBD2. The CDR3 sequence is 19 residues long. The junction had 16 bases not matched to a gene; V was cut back by 2 bases and J by 8 bases. Per germline, CDR1 MNHEY and CDR2 SVGEGT. In DNA form, the CDR3 reads TGTGCCAGCAGTTACCCGACTAGCGGGAGATTTGGTATTGGATATGAGCAGTTCTTC. It is translated as CASSYPTSGRFGIGYEQFF.

Only a few counts were recorded for this clonotype. An end of the junction does not agree with germline; a read error may underlie this. CDR3 loop: CASSLAAQYQETQYF. The CDR3 DNA follows: TGTGCCAGCAGCCTAGCGGCCCAGTACCAAGAGACCCAGTACTTC. The rearrangement uses TRBV7-9 and TRBJ2-5, with 7 bases matching TRBD2. The germline gives CDR1 SEHNR, CDR2 FQNEAQ (reference sequence). This CDR3 contains 15 residues. The whole variable domain, filled in from reference TRBV7-9 and TRBJ2-5, reads DTGVSQNPRHKITKRGQNVTFRCDPISEHNRLYWYRQTLGQGPEFLTYFQNEAQLEKSRLLSDRFSAERPKGSFSTLEIQRTEQGDSAMYLCASSLAAQYQETQYFGPGTRLLVL.

In this sample, this clonotype turned up many times. V usage is TRBV7-2 and J usage is TRBJ2-2; possibly TRBD2 for D (5 bases). V was pared by 2 bases and J by 2 bases, with 15 bases between. The CDR3 totals 17 residues. Germline values: CDR1 SGHTA, CDR2 FQGNSA. CDR3 DNA: TGTGCCAGCAGCTTACTGAATCCTAGCCTTAACACCGGGGAGCTGTTTTTT. It is translated as CASSLLNPSLNTGELFF. The whole variable domain, remainder taken from reference TRBV7-2 and TRBJ2-2, is GAGVSQSPSNKVTEKGKDVELRCDPISGHTALYWYRQSLGQGLEFLIYFQGNSAPDKSGLPSDRFSAERTGGSVSTLTIQRTQQEDSAVYLCASSLLNPSLNTGELFFGEGSRLTVL.

This clonotype came up a few times. V gene TRBV6-5 combines with J gene TRBJ2-7; possibly TRBD1 for D (5 bases). Deletions cut 2 bases from V and 7 bases from J, with 12 bases between. There are 13 residues in the CDR3. Germline assignment: CDR1 MNHEY and CDR2 SVGAGI. CDR3 residues: CASSYRQGGEQYV. Here the CDR3 DNA reads TGTGCCAGCAGTTACCGGCAGGGTGGAGAGCAGTACGTC.

This clonotype was seen only a few times. V is TRBV6-6 and J is TRBJ2-1; D is possibly TRBD1 (5 bases). The ends were cut back, 0 bases at V and 7 bases at J, with 16 bases in the middle. CDR3 length equals 16 residues. Germline V lookup: CDR1 MNHNY, CDR2 SVGAGI (reference sequence). CDR3 bases: TGTGCCAGCAGTTACTCGGGGCAGAGCCCCGCGAATGAGCAGTTCTTC. Its translation is CASSYSGQSPANEQFF.

This chain uses TRBV19 with TRBJ1-1, with TRBD1 identical over 9 bases. CDR3 length: 14 residues. Losses at the gene ends were 3 bases for V and 5 bases for J; bases not matched to a gene: 4. Germline V lookup: CDR1 LNHDA, CDR2 SQIVND (reference sequence). CDR3 DNA: TGTGCCAGTAGTATCCCCGGGACAGGGACTGAAGCTTTCTTT. This codes for CASSIPGTGTEAFF.

This clonotype appeared many times. The chain employs TRBV7-8 and TRBJ2-1; 10 bases agree with TRBD2. The germline V gene has CDR1 SGHVS and CDR2 FQNEAQ. This CDR3 is 15 amino acids long. Trimming cost V 1 base and J 8 bases; bases outside gene matches: 5. The CDR3 protein is CASSLVTSGIYEQFF. The DNA of the CDR3 is TGTGCCAGCAGCTTAGTTACTAGCGGGATATATGAGCAGTTCTTC. Complete variable domain (other parts from reference TRBV7-8 and TRBJ2-1): GAGVSQSPRYKVAKRGQDVALRCDPISGHVSLFWYQQALGQGPEFLTYFQNEAQLDKSGLPSDRFFAERPEGSVSTLKIQRTQQEDSAVYLCASSLVTSGIYEQFFGPGTRLTVL.

In its sample, this clonotype was seen a few times. This chain's CDR3 is CSVDGTSGRESNEQFF. In DNA form, the CDR3 reads TGCAGCGTCGATGGGACTAGCGGGAGGGAATCCAATGAGCAGTTCTTC. V is TRBV29-1 and J is TRBJ2-1; TRBD2 aligns across 16 bases. The germline gives CDR1 SQVTM, CDR2 ANQGSEA. After removal of 6 bases from V and 6 bases from J, the junction contained 8 bases not matched to a gene. This CDR3 region has 16 residues.

V gene TRBV6-5 combines with J gene TRBJ2-1, with TRBD1 as a possible D gene (6 bases). Germline CDR1 MNHEY, CDR2 SVGAGI. V dropped 0 bases and J dropped 4 bases, with 16 bases sitting between them. CDR3 length: 17 residues. The CDR3 DNA is TGTGCCAGCAGTTACTCTCGGACAGCAGCACGATACAATGAGCAGTTCTTC. It specifies CASSYSRTAARYNEQFF.

V usage is TRBV24-1 and J usage is TRBJ2-3; TRBD2 matches at 10 bases. The germline CDR1 and CDR2 sequences are KGHDR and SFDVKD. The CDR3 extends over 15 amino acids. Trimming took 6 bases from V and 4 from J; bases not matched to a gene: 6. The CDR3 DNA reads as TGTGCCACCAGTATAGTAGCGGGAGGATCAGATACGCAGTATTTT. Residues: CATSIVAGGSDTQYF.

This clonotype appeared once. The rearrangement uses TRBV7-9 and TRBJ2-1; D might be TRBD2 (5 bases). CDR1 and CDR2 (germline): SEHNR, FQNEAQ (reference sequence). The CDR3 runs to 15 residues. V was cut by 1 base and J by 6 bases, with 13 bases left in between. The CDR3 DNA is TGTGCCAGCAGCTTAGTTCTAGCCAGGTCCAATGAGCAGTTCTTC. Amino acid sequence: CASSLVLARSNEQFF.

The genes are TRBV7-9 and TRBJ1-2, with no clear D. Per germline, CDR1 SEHNR and CDR2 FQNEAQ (reference sequence). V lost 0 bases, J lost 5 bases, and 10 bases lay in between. The CDR3 runs 14 residues. The CDR3 bases are TGTGCCAGCAGCTTAGCGGTTCGGGCATATGGCTACACCTTC. Translating it yields CASSLAVRAYGYTF.

This clonotype was recorded many times. The chain joins TRBV7-2 to TRBJ2-3; D is perhaps TRBD2 (6 bases). Trimming left V 5 bases short and J 1 base short, with 13 bases between. The CDR3 length is 15 residues. Germline CDR1 SGHTA, CDR2 FQGNSA. The CDR3 here is CASSQAGVGTDTQYF. CDR3 DNA: TGTGCCAGCAGCCAAGCGGGTGTTGGCACAGATACGCAGTATTTT.

In this sample, this clonotype turned up a few times. The V gene is TRBV7-2, the J gene TRBJ2-1, with TRBD2 matching over 12 bases. This CDR3 has 18 residues. J lost 4 bases, V lost 3 bases, and 10 bases had no gene match. Germline CDR1 SGHTA, CDR2 FQGNSA. The CDR3 DNA sequence: TGTGCCAGCAGCTTCGCGGGAACGGGACTAGCGGGTTACAATGAGCAGTTCTTC. Translated: CASSFAGTGLAGYNEQFF.

This clonotype was counted once. J is TRBJ2-7 and V is TRBV28, with D possibly TRBD1 on 6 matching bases. With 4 bases removed from V and 0 bases from J, the gap between germline ends came to 16 bases. Germline CDR1 reads MDHEN; CDR2 reads SYDVKM. The CDR3 length is 16 residues. In DNA, the CDR3 is TGTGCCAGCAGTTCCGCTGGGTCAGGGGACTCCTACGAGCAGTACTTC. The encoded protein is CASSSAGSGDSYEQYF. The full variable domain, completed using reference TRBV28 and TRBJ2-7, is DVKVTQSSRYLVKRTGEKVFLECVQDMDHENMFWYRQDPGLGLRLIYFSYDVKMKEKGDIPEGYSVSREKKERFSLILESASTNQTSMYLCASSSAGSGDSYEQYFGPGTRLTVT.

This clonotype has only a few counts. The chain recombines TRBV7-9 with TRBJ1-1; D not resolved. Germline V gene sequence: CDR1 SEHNR, CDR2 FQNEAQ (reference sequence). V shed 8 bases and J shed 1 base, with 11 bases lying between them. The CDR3 is 13 amino acids. The CDR3 DNA reads as TGTGCCAGCCAGGACTTTTCGAACACTGAAGCTTTCTTT. It translates to CASQDFSNTEAFF.

The chain is built from TRBV27 and TRBJ2-7, with 7 bases identical to TRBD2. J lost 3 bases, V lost 6 bases, and 8 bases had no gene match. Germline V gene sequence: CDR1 MNHEY, CDR2 SMNVEV (reference sequence). This CDR3 spans 14 amino acids. CDR3 region: CASSQHSGFYEQYF. The CDR3, as DNA: TGTGCCAGCAGCCAACATAGCGGGTTCTACGAGCAGTACTTC.

At least ten counts were recorded for this clonotype. The chain couples TRBV12-3 or TRBV12-4 to TRBJ1-2; TRBD1 matches 7 bases. The CDR3 sequence is 13 residues long. V lost 5 bases, J lost 7 bases, and 7 bases stayed unmatched. CDR3 in amino acids: CASSPGTVGGYTF. The CDR3 DNA reads as TGTGCCAGCAGTCCAGGGACAGTTGGTGGCTACACCTTC.

This clonotype turned up a few times. The V and J genes are TRBV7-2 and TRBJ1-2; D is unclear. Germline V gives CDR1 SGHTA, CDR2 FQGNSA. V was trimmed by 3 bases and J by 6 bases, leaving 17 bases between them. The CDR3 extends over 15 amino acids. The CDR3 DNA sequence: TGTGCCAGCAGCTTCCCCTGGGGAAACGGGGATGGCTACACCTTC. Its protein product is CASSFPWGNGDGYTF.

V gene TRBV9 combines with J gene TRBJ1-1; D remains unclear. The CDR3 covers 12 residues. V lost 4 bases, J lost 8 bases, and 12 bases lay in between. Per the germline V gene, CDR1 is SGDLS and CDR2 is YYNGEE. CDR3 nucleotide sequence: TGTGCCAGCAGCCCCAAGAACCAAGAAGCTTTCTTT. Amino acid sequence: CASSPKNQEAFF.

This clonotype has a handful of counts. DNA for the CDR3: TGTGCCAGCAGTTCCGAGAATGGACTAGCGGGAGGGCCGACAGATACGCAGTATTTT. Amino acid sequence: CASSSENGLAGGPTDTQYF. This chain uses TRBV12-3 or TRBV12-4 with TRBJ2-3; TRBD2 matches at 15 bases. Trimming removed 4 bases from V and 3 bases from J; junction bases left unmatched: 11. The CDR3 is made up of 19 amino acids.

This clonotype was counted at least ten times. The chain has TRBV7-8 and TRBJ1-1; 7 nucleotides agree with TRBD1. CDR3 length: 16 amino acids. The V gene's germline CDR1 is SGHVS and CDR2 FQNEAQ. The junction had 13 bases not matched to a gene; V was cut back by 5 bases and J by 4 bases. CDR3 sequence: CASSQRGRIGSTEAFF. The CDR3 DNA follows: TGTGCCAGCAGCCAAAGGGGGCGAATAGGTTCCACTGAAGCTTTCTTT. Drawing the rest from reference TRBV7-8 and TRBJ1-1, the complete variable domain is GAGVSQSPRYKVAKRGQDVALRCDPISGHVSLFWYQQALGQGPEFLTYFQNEAQLDKSGLPSDRFFAERPEGSVSTLKIQRTQQEDSAVYLCASSQRGRIGSTEAFFGQGTRLTVV.